These 24 T cell receptor beta chains came from one sample sequenced in a study of T cell repertoires in cytomegalovirus infection (dated by TCRdb to about 2019). No antigen has been assigned to these receptors. Sequenced on an Illumina HiSeq 1500. TCRdb passed the public sequencing reads through fastp at Q25 and MiXCR, retaining productive beta sequences. Rows matching on CDR3 protein sequence are summarized as one entry with the most common DNA and genes. This sample holds 70,000 or so distinct CDR3 sequences; about 26% were observed only once. Of the sample, 59% falls within the top ten clones. This specimen's treatment or condition label, per the study, means: in vitro stimulation with specific CMV peptide epitopes to enrich CMV-specific T cells. The source was CD8+ T cells from cultured PBMCs, collected from culture after CMV antigen stimulation. The receptors were sampled from a human donor in good health (CMV status not recorded). Some clones in this sample may be carry-over from other donors' samples.

The V call is TRBV24-1, the J call TRBJ1-6, with D unclear. Germline V gene data show CDR1 as KGHDR and CDR2 as SFDVKD. The CDR3 covers 18 residues. With 1 base removed from V and 7 bases from J, the gap between germline ends came to 19 bases. CDR3 in amino acids: CATSDFKPRTDRNSPLHF. The CDR3 DNA follows: TGTGCCACCAGTGATTTTAAACCTAGGACGGATAGAAATTCACCCCTCCACTTT.

The chain couples TRBV19 to TRBJ1-6; 9 nucleotides align to TRBD1. Germline V lookup: CDR1 LNHDA, CDR2 SQIVND (reference sequence). The CDR3 has 17 amino acids. The V gene end was trimmed by 5 bases and the J gene end by 3 bases; junction bases not matched to a gene: 8. The CDR3: CASSGLPGQGYNSPLHF. CDR3 DNA sequence: TGTGCCAGTAGTGGACTACCGGGACAGGGCTATAATTCACCCCTCCACTTT.

This clonotype has just a few counts. V gene TRBV12-3 or TRBV12-4 combines with J gene TRBJ2-5; no clear D gene. Trimming left V 6 bases short and J 5 bases short, with 7 bases between. The CDR3 loop spans 11 amino acids. Here the CDR3 reads CASSPGETQYF. The CDR3 DNA reads as TGTGCCAGCAGCCCCGGGGAGACCCAGTACTTC.

The rearrangement uses TRBV7-9 and TRBJ2-7; D may correspond to TRBD1 or TRBD2 (5 bases each). The V gene's germline CDR1 is SEHNR and CDR2 FQNEAQ (reference sequence). This CDR3 has 15 amino acids. With 6 bases removed from V and 2 bases from J, the gap between germline ends came to 17 bases. The CDR3 spells CASSSPGPQPYEQYF. The CDR3 DNA is TGTGCCAGCAGTTCCCCGGGACCCCAACCCTACGAGCAGTACTTC.

The J gene is TRBJ2-7, the V gene TRBV2, with a possible D match to TRBD2 (5 bases). This CDR3 region has 14 residues. V lost 1 base, J lost 4 bases, and 11 bases lay in between. Germline V gene lookup returns CDR1 SNHLY and CDR2 FYNNEI. For the CDR3, the DNA is TGTGCCAGCAGTGAAGTGCCCGGGGTTTACGAGCAGTACTTC. Protein sequence: CASSEVPGVYEQYF.

This clonotype was seen at least ten times. V is TRBV3-1 and J is TRBJ2-1; 7 bases are shared with TRBD2. The CDR3 totals 19 residues. CDR1 is LGHDT, CDR2 YNNKEL, per germline (reference sequence). Germline trimming cut 6 bases from V and 1 base from J; bases unmatched to any gene: 18. CDR3 bases: TGTGCCAGCAGTCGCGAGCAGAGGGTGACTAGCCCGTCCTACAATGAGCAGTTCTTC. Translation gives CASSREQRVTSPSYNEQFF.

V and J are TRBV7-3 and TRBJ2-7; weak D call: TRBD2 (6 bases). Germline V gene lookup returns CDR1 SGHTA and CDR2 FQGTGA. The CDR3 length is 13 residues. The germline V and J ends were trimmed by 0 bases and 9 bases, with 12 bases remaining between them. The DNA of the CDR3 is TGTGCCAGCAGCTTAACCGGGAGCGGCATGCAGTACTTC. It encodes CASSLTGSGMQYF. Filled out from reference TRBV7-3 and TRBJ2-7, the complete variable domain reads GAGVSQTPSNKVTEKGKYVELRCDPISGHTALYWYRQSLGQGPEFLIYFQGTGAADDSGLPNDRFFAVRPEGSVSTLKIQRTERGDSAVYLCASSLTGSGMQYFGPGTRLTVT.

This clonotype has only a few counts. The chain couples TRBV12-3 or TRBV12-4 to TRBJ1-3, with D tentatively TRBD1 (5 bases). The V end was cut by 4 bases, the J end by 4 bases, with 11 bases between. The CDR3 runs 14 residues. CDR3 region: CASSSGTGGNTIYF. For the CDR3, the DNA is TGTGCCAGCAGTTCCGGGACCGGCGGAAACACCATATATTTT.

A word on this clonotype: Sequence at one end of the junction differs from germline and may be a read error. The CDR3 DNA is TGTGTCAGCAGCGCGCTAGCGGGAGGCACAGATACGCAGTATTTT. This gives the protein CVSSALAGGTDTQYF. This sequence joins TRBV7-6 and TRBJ2-3; 10 positions match TRBD2. Per the germline V gene, CDR1 is SGHVS and CDR2 is FNYEAQ. The CDR3 runs 15 residues.

There are many counts of this clonotype. This chain connects TRBV6-2 or TRBV6-3 to TRBJ1-5, with 7 bases fitting TRBD1. V shed 6 bases and J 0 bases; nucleotides not matched to a gene: 11. The CDR3 extends over 17 amino acids. In germline, CDR1 is MNHEY, CDR2 SVGEGT. The CDR3 protein is CASSRDSDVYSNQPQHF. CDR3 in DNA: TGTGCCAGCAGCCGGGACAGCGACGTATATAGCAATCAGCCCCAGCATTTT.

V usage is TRBV10-3 and J usage is TRBJ2-7, with TRBD2 matching over 7 bases. Losses at the gene ends were 8 bases for V and 7 bases for J; bases not matched to a gene: 11. CDR1 and CDR2 (germline): ENHRY, SYGVKD. CDR3 size: 13 residues. In DNA form, the CDR3 reads TGTGCCATCGGGCGGGCCCAGCGGGGTGAGCAGTACTTC. Translation: CAIGRAQRGEQYF.

This clonotype was counted between two and nine times. The gene calls are TRBV6-1 and TRBJ2-7; TRBD2 matches at 11 bases. Germline V gene sequence: CDR1 MNHNS, CDR2 SASEGT. Trimming removed 5 bases from V and 3 bases from J; junction bases left unmatched: 3. The CDR3 has 14 amino acids. The CDR3 DNA is TGTGCCAGCAGTCAAGGGACTAGCGGCTACGAGCAGTACTTC. Protein sequence: CASSQGTSGYEQYF.

CDR3 nucleotide sequence: TGTGCCAGCAGCTTAGCGCGGGGAGGACGAAATAGCATGAACACTGAAGCTTTCTTT. Translating gives CASSLARGGRNSMNTEAFF. The chain employs TRBV7-6 and TRBJ1-1; unclear D gene. This CDR3 has 19 amino acids. Germline CDR1 is SGHVS and CDR2 is FNYEAQ. The V end lost 0 bases, the J end lost 0 bases, and 20 bases lay between the germline ends.

This sequence joins TRBV6-5 and TRBJ2-1; a possible D gene is TRBD2 (6 bases). Germline CDR1 MNHEY, CDR2 SVGAGI. V was clipped by 2 bases and J by 8 bases, with 16 bases between them. This CDR3 comprises 15 residues. The CDR3 region is CASSYRRDLRDEQFF. In DNA, the CDR3 is TGTGCCAGCAGTTACAGGCGGGACCTGAGGGATGAGCAGTTCTTC.

This clonotype was counted ten times or more. V gene TRBV7-6 combines with J gene TRBJ1-3; no definite D call. This CDR3 region has 15 residues. Germline V lookup: CDR1 SGHVS, CDR2 FNYEAQ. V was pared by 3 bases and J by 4 bases, with 13 bases between. For the CDR3, the DNA is TGTGCCAGCAGCTTTGGGGAGGGCGTGGGAAACACCATATATTTT. Translated: CASSFGEGVGNTIYF.

The chain is built from TRBV5-4 and TRBJ1-2; the D gene is possibly TRBD1 (6 bases). CDR3 length: 13 residues. V dropped 3 bases and J dropped 6 bases, with 12 bases sitting between them. CDR1 and CDR2 (germline): SGHNT, YYREEE (reference sequence). The CDR3 DNA reads as TGTGCCAGCAGCTCGGGACAACCAAATGGCTACACCTTC. Protein product: CASSSGQPNGYTF.

In this sample, this clonotype turned up many times. The chain uses TRBV10-3 and TRBJ2-7, with D perhaps assigned TRBD1 or TRBD2 (5 bases each). The germline CDR1 and CDR2 sequences are ENHRY and SYGVKD. The CDR3 consists of 16 residues. The ends were cut back, 3 bases at V and 5 bases at J, with 20 bases in the middle. CDR3 in amino acids: CAISDSRDHRGHEQYF. CDR3 sequence (DNA): TGTGCCATCAGTGATTCCCGGGACCATCGGGGCCACGAGCAGTACTTC.

V and J are TRBV5-6 and TRBJ2-7; 13 bases line up with TRBD2. Germline CDR1 is SGHDT and CDR2 is YYEEEE. V lost 0 bases, J lost 1 base, and 1 base stayed unmatched. The CDR3 has 16 amino acids. In nucleotides, the CDR3 is TGTGCCAGCAGCTTGGGGACTAGCGGGAGTTCCTACGAGCAGTACTTC. Translation: CASSLGTSGSSYEQYF.

The V call is TRBV4-1, the J call TRBJ2-7; TRBD2 matches 15 bases. Germline loops: CDR1 MGHRA, CDR2 YSYEKL. V was pared by 3 bases and J by 4 bases, with 19 bases of the junction left unmatched. CDR3 length: 21 residues. The CDR3 nucleotides read TGCGCCAGCAGCCAGGACAGGGATGGACTAGCGGGAGGGCCAGGGGAATACGAGCAGTACTTC. Protein product: CASSQDRDGLAGGPGEYEQYF.

The chain links TRBV7-2 to TRBJ1-2; D is ambiguous. Looked up from germline, CDR1 is SGHTA and CDR2 is FQGNSA. Trimming took off 3 bases at V and 4 bases at J, with 9 bases between the two ends. There are 13 residues in the CDR3. As DNA, the CDR3 is TGTGCCAGCAGCTTCGACCCCCTCTATGGCTACACCTTC. Its protein is CASSFDPLYGYTF.

CDR3 sequence: CASSRGQGGTGELFF. The CDR3 nucleotides read TGTGCCAGCAGCCGCGGTCAGGGAGGCACCGGGGAGCTGTTTTTT. The chain joins TRBV6-6 to TRBJ2-2; a possible D gene is TRBD2 (6 bases). Germline-derived CDR1 and CDR2 are MNHNY and SVGAGI (reference sequence). The CDR3 is 15 amino acids. The ends were cut back, 6 bases at V and 4 bases at J, with 15 bases in the middle.

This clonotype was detected only a few times. The chain carries TRBV12-3 or TRBV12-4 and TRBJ1-5; the D is unclear. This CDR3 contains 11 residues. Trimming pared 6 bases from V and 7 bases from J, leaving 7 bases between. DNA for the CDR3: TGTGCCAGCAGCCTTACCCAGCCCCAGCATTTT. Translating gives CASSLTQPQHF.

This clonotype was detected once. This CDR3 reads CASSSDFHTEAFF. CDR3 bases: TGTGCCAGCAGTTCTGATTTTCACACTGAAGCTTTCTTT. This sequence joins TRBV27 and TRBJ1-1; D call uncertain. CDR1 is MNHEY and CDR2 is SMNVEV in the germline V gene (reference sequence). This CDR3 region has 13 residues. The V end lost 4 bases, the J end lost 3 bases, and 9 bases lay between the germline ends.

This clonotype was seen many times. The V gene is TRBV27, the J gene TRBJ1-2; the D gene is possibly TRBD1 (5 bases). V lost 6 bases and J lost 8, with 19 bases in between. Germline V gene lookup returns CDR1 MNHEY and CDR2 SMNVEV (reference sequence). The CDR3 spans 14 residues. Here the CDR3 reads CASRRAGGSWGYTF. Here the CDR3 DNA reads TGTGCCAGCAGAAGAGCCGGGGGGAGTTGGGGCTACACCTTC.